A selection of T cell receptor beta chains follows, all from one sample in a study of T cells in Graves' hyperthyroidism and ophthalmopathy. Using its own MiXCR run on the multiplex PCR reads, TCRdb lists one record per CDR3 protein. The sample has about 290,000 distinct CDR3 sequences, 15% to 20% seen once. Sequences were obtained from blood. These receptors were collected from a man aged 30-40 years with Graves' hyperthyroidism. The CDR3 runs from the conserved cysteine through the conserved F or W. The order of the fields is J gene, CDR3 length, clone size, D gene, V gene, CDR3 protein, CDR3 DNA. The D gene is left open where the match is weak. A row's size may be missing; if present it is once, few, many or a size class.

J gene: TRBJ2-1; CDR3 length: 15; clone size: many; D gene: TRBD1; V gene: TRBV5-1; CDR3 protein: CASSSSGTGEREQFF; CDR3 DNA: TGCGCCAGCAGCTCTTCCGGGACAGGTGAGAGAGAGCAGTTCTTC
J gene: TRBJ2-5; CDR3 length: 15; clone size: few; D gene: -; V gene: TRBV7-2; CDR3 protein: CASSLYWGVQETQYF; CDR3 DNA: TGTGCCAGCAGCTTATATTGGGGGGTTCAAGAGACCCAGTACTTC
J gene: TRBJ2-2; CDR3 length: 16; clone size: once; D gene: TRBD2; V gene: TRBV6-1; CDR3 protein: CASIGTNGLYTGELFF; CDR3 DNA: TGTGCTAGCATCGGGACTAACGGTTTATACACCGGGGAGCTGTTTTTT
J gene: TRBJ2-1; CDR3 length: 11; clone size: many; D gene: -; V gene: TRBV29-1; CDR3 protein: CSVVLASEQFF; CDR3 DNA: TGCAGCGTTGTGTTGGCGTCTGAGCAGTTCTTC
J gene: TRBJ2-1; CDR3 length: 13; clone size: -; D gene: -; V gene: TRBV2; CDR3 protein: CASSPGSYNGQFF; CDR3 DNA: TGTGCCAGCAGTCCCGGCTCCTACAATGGGCAGTTCTTC
J gene: TRBJ1-1; CDR3 length: 12; clone size: -; D gene: -; V gene: TRBV5-1; CDR3 protein: CASSPFGTEAFF; CDR3 DNA: TGCGCCAGCAGCCCCTTTGGTACTGAAGCTTTCTTT
J gene: TRBJ2-7; CDR3 length: 16; clone size: many; D gene: TRBD2; V gene: TRBV5-4; CDR3 protein: CASSPVGLAGTYEQYF; CDR3 DNA: TGTGCCAGCAGTCCTGTAGGACTAGCGGGAACCTACGAGCAGTACTTC
J gene: TRBJ2-5; CDR3 length: 14; clone size: many; D gene: -; V gene: TRBV29-1; CDR3 protein: CSVEPTGTGETQYF; CDR3 DNA: TGCAGCGTTGAACCCACCGGGACTGGAGAGACCCAGTACTTC
J gene: TRBJ2-7; CDR3 length: 14; clone size: -; D gene: TRBD1; V gene: TRBV18; CDR3 protein: CASSIQDRVNEQYF; CDR3 DNA: TGTGCCAGCTCAATTCAGGACAGGGTGAACGAGCAGTACTTC
J gene: TRBJ1-1; CDR3 length: 18; clone size: -; D gene: -; V gene: TRBV7-9; CDR3 protein: CASSLGRRTSNPNTEAFF; CDR3 DNA: TGTGCCAGCAGCTTAGGGAGAAGGACAAGTAACCCGAACACTGAAGCTTTCTTT
J gene: TRBJ2-1; CDR3 length: 15; clone size: many; D gene: TRBD2; V gene: TRBV2; CDR3 protein: CASSDPTSPHNEQFF; CDR3 DNA: TGTGCCAGCAGTGATCCGACTAGCCCTCACAATGAGCAGTTCTTC
J gene: TRBJ2-3; CDR3 length: 15; clone size: -; D gene: -; V gene: TRBV4-1; CDR3 protein: CASSQEWDQQDTQYF; CDR3 DNA: TGCGCCAGCAGCCAAGAATGGGACCAGCAAGATACGCAGTATTTT
J gene: TRBJ2-5; CDR3 length: 13; clone size: -; D gene: -; V gene: TRBV2; CDR3 protein: CASGHLERPTQYF; CDR3 DNA: TGTGCCAGCGGACACCTAGAGCGCCCCACCCAGTACTTC
J gene: TRBJ2-3; CDR3 length: 15; clone size: -; D gene: TRBD2; V gene: TRBV4-1; CDR3 protein: CASSQETGGGDTQYF; CDR3 DNA: TGCGCCAGCAGCCAAGAGACGGGAGGTGGAGATACGCAGTATTTT
J gene: TRBJ2-7; CDR3 length: 14; clone size: few; D gene: TRBD1; V gene: TRBV25-1; CDR3 protein: CASSERQGIREQYF; CDR3 DNA: TGTGCCAGCAGTGAACGACAGGGGATTCGCGAGCAGTACTTC
J gene: TRBJ2-7; CDR3 length: 20; clone size: many; D gene: TRBD2; V gene: TRBV6-5; CDR3 protein: CASSYQWASGSKPTPYEQYF; CDR3 DNA: TGTGCCAGCAGTTACCAGTGGGCTAGCGGGAGCAAGCCTACACCCTACGAGCAGTACTTC
J gene: TRBJ2-1; CDR3 length: 16; clone size: many; D gene: -; V gene: TRBV20-1; CDR3 protein: CSARDLGGASYNEQFF; CDR3 DNA: TGCAGTGCTAGAGATCTCGGCGGAGCCTCCTACAATGAGCAGTTCTTC
J gene: TRBJ1-5; CDR3 length: 15; clone size: many; D gene: TRBD1; V gene: TRBV18; CDR3 protein: CASSPGQGQGQPQHF; CDR3 DNA: TGTGCCAGCTCACCAGGACAGGGGCAGGGTCAGCCCCAGCATTTT
J gene: TRBJ1-2; CDR3 length: 13; clone size: many; D gene: -; V gene: TRBV6-2/TRBV6-3; CDR3 protein: CASNPSQGGGYTF; CDR3 DNA: TGTGCCAGCAACCCATCCCAGGGTGGAGGCTACACCTTC
J gene: TRBJ2-7; CDR3 length: 16; clone size: -; D gene: -; V gene: TRBV3-1; CDR3 protein: CASSQDGPRSLYEQYF; CDR3 DNA: TGTGCCAGCAGCCAAGACGGACCGCGGTCCCTCTACGAGCAGTACTTC
J gene: TRBJ2-3; CDR3 length: 16; clone size: many; D gene: TRBD1; V gene: TRBV13; CDR3 protein: CASSLGSGQHTDTQYF; CDR3 DNA: TGTGCCAGCAGCTTAGGCTCGGGACAGCACACAGATACGCAGTATTTT
J gene: TRBJ2-5; CDR3 length: 13; clone size: many; D gene: -; V gene: TRBV28; CDR3 protein: CASSSARMETQYF; CDR3 DNA: TGTGCCAGCAGCTCGGCGCGGATGGAGACCCAGTACTTC
J gene: TRBJ1-6; CDR3 length: 13; clone size: -; D gene: -; V gene: TRBV13; CDR3 protein: CASSLGRNSPLHF; CDR3 DNA: TGTGCCAGCAGCTTAGGTCGGAATTCACCCCTCCACTTT
J gene: TRBJ1-1; CDR3 length: 12; clone size: once; D gene: -; V gene: TRBV28; CDR3 protein: CASRTADTEAFF; CDR3 DNA: TGTGCCAGCAGGACAGCGGACACTGAAGCTTTCTTT
J gene: TRBJ2-3; CDR3 length: 13; clone size: many; D gene: TRBD2; V gene: TRBV29-1; CDR3 protein: CSVVASGTDTQYF; CDR3 DNA: TGCAGCGTTGTGGCTAGCGGGACAGATACGCAGTATTTT
J gene: TRBJ2-3; CDR3 length: 12; clone size: many; D gene: -; V gene: TRBV11-3; CDR3 protein: CASSLGGNTQYF; CDR3 DNA: TGTGCCAGCAGCTTAGGGGGGAATACGCAGTATTTT
J gene: TRBJ1-5; CDR3 length: 13; clone size: few; D gene: -; V gene: TRBV12-3/TRBV12-4; CDR3 protein: CASSFDHNQPQHF; CDR3 DNA: TGTGCCAGCAGTTTTGACCATAATCAGCCCCAGCATTTT
J gene: TRBJ1-5; CDR3 length: 15; clone size: many; D gene: -; V gene: TRBV30; CDR3 protein: CAWSALGSLNQPQHF; CDR3 DNA: TGTGCCTGGAGTGCTTTGGGAAGCCTCAATCAGCCCCAGCATTTT
J gene: TRBJ2-7; CDR3 length: 13; clone size: -; D gene: -; V gene: TRBV6-1; CDR3 protein: CASSPGPYQEQYF; CDR3 DNA: TGTGCCAGCAGTCCTGGTCCCTACCAGGAGCAGTACTTC
J gene: TRBJ1-1; CDR3 length: 17; clone size: many; D gene: -; V gene: TRBV7-8; CDR3 protein: CASSLLRTSVLGTEAFF; CDR3 DNA: TGTGCCAGCAGCTTACTCCGTACATCTGTCTTGGGGACTGAAGCTTTCTTT
J gene: TRBJ2-7; CDR3 length: 15; clone size: few; D gene: TRBD2; V gene: TRBV5-5; CDR3 protein: CASSQGLAGVREQYF; CDR3 DNA: TGTGCCAGCAGCCAAGGTCTAGCGGGAGTACGAGAGCAGTACTTC
J gene: TRBJ2-5; CDR3 length: 13; clone size: -; D gene: -; V gene: TRBV30; CDR3 protein: CAWSLRTPETQYF; CDR3 DNA: TGTGCCTGGAGCCTCCGGACTCCTGAGACCCAGTACTTC
J gene: TRBJ2-7; CDR3 length: 15; clone size: few; D gene: TRBD2; V gene: TRBV29-1; CDR3 protein: CSVGGLAGYLYEQYF; CDR3 DNA: TGCAGCGTGGGGGGACTAGCGGGATACCTCTACGAGCAGTACTTC
J gene: TRBJ2-2; CDR3 length: 13; clone size: many; D gene: -; V gene: TRBV20-1; CDR3 protein: CSARDRPVGELFF; CDR3 DNA: TGCAGTGCTAGAGATCGACCGGTGGGGGAGCTGTTTTTT
J gene: TRBJ1-6; CDR3 length: 13; clone size: -; D gene: -; V gene: TRBV12-3/TRBV12-4; CDR3 protein: CASRAGDNSPLHF; CDR3 DNA: TGTGCCAGCAGAGCGGGAGATAATTCACCCCTCCACTTT
J gene: TRBJ2-5; CDR3 length: 14; clone size: many; D gene: TRBD1; V gene: TRBV24-1; CDR3 protein: CATSETGSAVTQYF; CDR3 DNA: TGTGCCACCAGTGAGACAGGGTCGGCCGTGACCCAGTACTTC
J gene: TRBJ1-1; CDR3 length: 12; clone size: few; D gene: -; V gene: TRBV20-1; CDR3 protein: CSAVAGNTEAFF; CDR3 DNA: TGCAGTGCTGTCGCGGGAAACACTGAAGCTTTCTTT
J gene: TRBJ2-3; CDR3 length: 14; clone size: many; D gene: TRBD2; V gene: TRBV6-2/TRBV6-3; CDR3 protein: CASSSWLAGDTQYF; CDR3 DNA: TGTGCCAGCAGTTCCTGGCTAGCGGGAGATACGCAGTATTTT
J gene: TRBJ1-1; CDR3 length: 12; clone size: -; D gene: -; V gene: TRBV6-1; CDR3 protein: CASSKPPREAFF; CDR3 DNA: TGTGCCAGCAGTAAACCACCCCGTGAGGCTTTCTTT
J gene: TRBJ2-1; CDR3 length: 12; clone size: many; D gene: -; V gene: TRBV7-2; CDR3 protein: CASSLARNEQFF; CDR3 DNA: TGTGCCAGCAGCTTAGCACGGAATGAGCAGTTCTTC
J gene: TRBJ2-3; CDR3 length: 16; clone size: many; D gene: -; V gene: TRBV24-1; CDR3 protein: CATSRGGWYSTDTQYF; CDR3 DNA: TGTGCCACCAGTAGGGGCGGCTGGTATAGCACAGATACGCAGTATTTT
J gene: TRBJ2-1; CDR3 length: 11; clone size: many; D gene: -; V gene: TRBV20-1; CDR3 protein: CSARDYNEQFF; CDR3 DNA: TGCAGTGCTCGAGATTACAATGAGCAGTTCTTC
J gene: TRBJ2-3; CDR3 length: 18; clone size: -; D gene: TRBD2; V gene: TRBV28; CDR3 protein: CASTTPGLAGPPTDTQYF; CDR3 DNA: TGTGCCAGCACCACTCCGGGACTAGCGGGACCGCCCACAGATACGCAGTATTTT
J gene: TRBJ1-1; CDR3 length: 14; clone size: many; D gene: -; V gene: TRBV30; CDR3 protein: CAWSVWSGTPEAFF; CDR3 DNA: TGTGCCTGGAGTGTATGGTCCGGGACACCAGAAGCTTTCTTT
J gene: TRBJ2-4; CDR3 length: 15; clone size: -; D gene: TRBD1; V gene: TRBV19; CDR3 protein: CATARTGEAKNIQYF; CDR3 DNA: TGTGCCACTGCCCGGACAGGGGAGGCCAAAAACATTCAGTACTTC
J gene: TRBJ1-2; CDR3 length: 16; clone size: many; D gene: -; V gene: TRBV11-2; CDR3 protein: CASSLAPEVGDYGYTF; CDR3 DNA: TGTGCCAGCAGCTTAGCCCCGGAGGTGGGGGACTATGGCTACACCTTC
J gene: TRBJ2-6; CDR3 length: 15; clone size: -; D gene: -; V gene: TRBV30; CDR3 protein: CAWSVVGSGANVLTF; CDR3 DNA: TGTGCCTGGAGTGTAGTGGGCTCTGGGGCCAACGTCCTGACTTTC
J gene: TRBJ2-7; CDR3 length: 11; clone size: many; D gene: -; V gene: TRBV20-1; CDR3 protein: CSARFGYEQYF; CDR3 DNA: TGCAGTGCTAGATTTGGATACGAGCAGTACTTC
J gene: TRBJ2-7; CDR3 length: 14; clone size: many; D gene: -; V gene: TRBV5-1; CDR3 protein: CASTLSPGSYEQYF; CDR3 DNA: TGCGCCAGCACGTTGAGCCCCGGCTCCTACGAGCAGTACTTC
J gene: TRBJ2-1; CDR3 length: 14; clone size: once; D gene: -; V gene: TRBV29-1; CDR3 protein: CSVIEGRSYNEQFF; CDR3 DNA: TGCAGCGTTATTGAGGGGAGGTCCTACAATGAGCAGTTCTTC
J gene: TRBJ1-1; CDR3 length: 17; clone size: many; D gene: -; V gene: TRBV7-9; CDR3 protein: CASSSSQPGRGNTEAFF; CDR3 DNA: TGTGCCAGCAGCTCTTCGCAGCCCGGAAGGGGAAACACTGAAGCTTTCTTT
J gene: TRBJ1-1; CDR3 length: 11; clone size: many; D gene: -; V gene: TRBV28; CDR3 protein: CASSPPGPLFF; CDR3 DNA: TGTGCCAGCAGCCCCCCGGGGCCACTCTTCTTT
J gene: TRBJ1-6; CDR3 length: 15; clone size: few; D gene: -; V gene: TRBV25-1; CDR3 protein: CASSAERDTNSPLHF; CDR3 DNA: TGTGCCAGCAGTGCCGAAAGGGACACCAATTCACCCCTCCACTTT
J gene: TRBJ2-1; CDR3 length: 13; clone size: many; D gene: -; V gene: TRBV3-1; CDR3 protein: CASSQDNNREQFF; CDR3 DNA: TGTGCCAGCAGCCAAGACAATAACCGTGAGCAGTTCTTC
J gene: TRBJ2-5; CDR3 length: 14; clone size: many; D gene: -; V gene: TRBV7-6; CDR3 protein: CASSLAGFAETQYF; CDR3 DNA: TGTGCCAGCAGCTTAGCAGGGTTCGCAGAGACCCAGTACTTC